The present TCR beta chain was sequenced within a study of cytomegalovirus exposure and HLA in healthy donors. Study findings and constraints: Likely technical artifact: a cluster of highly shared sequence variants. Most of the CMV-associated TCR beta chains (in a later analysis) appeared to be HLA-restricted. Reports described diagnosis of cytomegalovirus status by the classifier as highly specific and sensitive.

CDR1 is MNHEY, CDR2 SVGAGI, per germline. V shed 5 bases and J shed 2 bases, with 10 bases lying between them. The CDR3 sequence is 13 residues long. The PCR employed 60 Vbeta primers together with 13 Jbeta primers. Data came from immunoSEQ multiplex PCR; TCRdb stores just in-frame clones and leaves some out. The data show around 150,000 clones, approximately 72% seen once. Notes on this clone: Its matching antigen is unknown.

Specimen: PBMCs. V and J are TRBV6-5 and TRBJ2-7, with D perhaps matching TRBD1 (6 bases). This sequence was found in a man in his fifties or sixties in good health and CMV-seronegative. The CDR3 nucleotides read TGTGCCAGCAGTCCGCCAGGGGCCTACGAGCAGTACTTC. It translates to CASSPPGAYEQYF.